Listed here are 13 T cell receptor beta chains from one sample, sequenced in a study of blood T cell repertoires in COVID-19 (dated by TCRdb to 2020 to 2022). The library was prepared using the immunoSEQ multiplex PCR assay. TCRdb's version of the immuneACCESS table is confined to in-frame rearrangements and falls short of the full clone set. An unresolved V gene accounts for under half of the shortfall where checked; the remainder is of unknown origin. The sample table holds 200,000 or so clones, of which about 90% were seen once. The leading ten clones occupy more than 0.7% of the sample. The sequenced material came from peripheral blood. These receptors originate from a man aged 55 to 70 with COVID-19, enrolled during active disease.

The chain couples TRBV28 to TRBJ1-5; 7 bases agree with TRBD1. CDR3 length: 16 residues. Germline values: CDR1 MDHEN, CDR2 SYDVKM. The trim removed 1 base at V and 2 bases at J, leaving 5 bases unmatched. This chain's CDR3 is CASSLLKQGGNQPQHF. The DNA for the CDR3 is TGTGCCAGCAGTTTATTAAAGCAGGGGGGCAATCAGCCCCAGCATTTT.

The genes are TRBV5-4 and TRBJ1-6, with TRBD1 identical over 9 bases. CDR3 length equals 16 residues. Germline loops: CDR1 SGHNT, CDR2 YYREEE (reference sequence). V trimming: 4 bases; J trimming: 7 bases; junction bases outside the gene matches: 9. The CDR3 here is CASSTRQGVGNSPLHF. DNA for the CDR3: TGTGCCAGCAGCACCAGACAGGGGGTTGGGAATTCACCCCTCCACTTT. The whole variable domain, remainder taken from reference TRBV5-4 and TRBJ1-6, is ETGVTQSPTHLIKTRGQQVTLRCSSQSGHNTVSWYQQALGQGPQFIFQYYREEENGRGNFPPRFSGLQFPNYSSELNVNALELDDSALYLCASSTRQGVGNSPLHFGNGTRLTVT.

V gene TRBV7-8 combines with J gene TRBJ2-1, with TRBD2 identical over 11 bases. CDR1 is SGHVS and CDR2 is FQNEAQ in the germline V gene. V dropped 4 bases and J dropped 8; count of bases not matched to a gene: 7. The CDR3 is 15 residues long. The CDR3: CASSYNSGRADEQFF. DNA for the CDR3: TGTGCCAGCAGCTATAATAGCGGGAGGGCTGATGAGCAGTTCTTC.

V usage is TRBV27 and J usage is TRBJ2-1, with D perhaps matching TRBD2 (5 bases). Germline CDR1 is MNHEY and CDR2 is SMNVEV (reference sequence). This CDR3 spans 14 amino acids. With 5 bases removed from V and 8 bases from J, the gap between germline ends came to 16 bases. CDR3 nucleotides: TGTGCCAGCAGTCACCACCCTAGCTCAGATGAGCAGTTCTTC. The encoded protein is CASSHHPSSDEQFF.

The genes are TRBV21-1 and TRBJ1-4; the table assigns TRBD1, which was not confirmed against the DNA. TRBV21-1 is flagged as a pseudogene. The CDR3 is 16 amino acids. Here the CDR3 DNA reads TGTGCCAGCAGCAAAGAGGACACTGCAACTAATGAAAAACTGTTTTTT. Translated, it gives CASSKEDTATNEKLFF.

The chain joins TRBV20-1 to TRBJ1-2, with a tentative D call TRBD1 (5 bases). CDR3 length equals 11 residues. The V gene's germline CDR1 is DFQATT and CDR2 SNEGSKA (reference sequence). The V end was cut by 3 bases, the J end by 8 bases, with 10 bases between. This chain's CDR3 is CSARGLGGYTF. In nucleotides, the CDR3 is TGCAGTGCTAGGGGGCTAGGAGGCTACACCTTC.

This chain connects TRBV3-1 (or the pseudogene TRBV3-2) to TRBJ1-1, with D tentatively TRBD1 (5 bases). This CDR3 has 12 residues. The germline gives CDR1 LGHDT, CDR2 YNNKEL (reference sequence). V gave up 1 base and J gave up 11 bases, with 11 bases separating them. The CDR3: CASSQAGVSAFF. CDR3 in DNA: TGTGCCAGCAGCCAAGCGGGGGTCAGTGCTTTCTTT.

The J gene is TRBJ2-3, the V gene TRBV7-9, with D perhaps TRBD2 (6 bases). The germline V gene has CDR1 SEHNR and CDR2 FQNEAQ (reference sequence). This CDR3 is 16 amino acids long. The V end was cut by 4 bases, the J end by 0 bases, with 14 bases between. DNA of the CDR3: TGTGCCAGCAGCTCCCGGACTACCTCTAGCACAGATACGCAGTATTTT. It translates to CASSSRTTSSTDTQYF.

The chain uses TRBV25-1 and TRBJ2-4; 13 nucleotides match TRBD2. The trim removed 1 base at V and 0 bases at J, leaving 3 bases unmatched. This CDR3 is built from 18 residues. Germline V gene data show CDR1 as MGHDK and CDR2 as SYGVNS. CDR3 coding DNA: TGTGCCAGCAGTGAATGGGGACTAGCGGGATTAGCCAAAAACATTCAGTACTTC. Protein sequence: CASSEWGLAGLAKNIQYF. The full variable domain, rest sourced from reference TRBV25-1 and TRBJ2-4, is EADIYQTPRYLVIGTGKKITLECSQTMGHDKMYWYQQDPGMELHLIHYSYGVNSTEKGDLSSESTVSRIRTEHFPLTLESARPSHTSQYLCASSEWGLAGLAKNIQYFGAGTRLSVL.

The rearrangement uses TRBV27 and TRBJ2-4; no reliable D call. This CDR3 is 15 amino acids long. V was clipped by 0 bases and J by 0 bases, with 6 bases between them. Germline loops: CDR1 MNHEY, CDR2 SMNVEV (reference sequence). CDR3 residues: CASSLSALAKNIQYF. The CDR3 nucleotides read TGTGCCAGCAGTTTATCGGCCCTAGCCAAAAACATTCAGTACTTC.

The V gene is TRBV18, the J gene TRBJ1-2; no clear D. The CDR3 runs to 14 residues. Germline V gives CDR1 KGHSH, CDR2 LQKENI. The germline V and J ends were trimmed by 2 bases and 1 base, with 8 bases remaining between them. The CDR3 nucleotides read TGTGCCAGCTCACCAGAAGGAGATAACTATGGCTACACCTTC. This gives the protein CASSPEGDNYGYTF.

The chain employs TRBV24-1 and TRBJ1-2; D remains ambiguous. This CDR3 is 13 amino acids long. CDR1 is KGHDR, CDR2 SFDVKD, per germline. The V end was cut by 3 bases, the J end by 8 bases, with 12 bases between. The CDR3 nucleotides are TGTGCCACCAGTGATCCCCCGAGGAGCGGCTACACCTTC. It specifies CATSDPPRSGYTF.

In DNA form, the CDR3 reads TGTGCCAGCAGCCAGACCAGCGGGGGAACCGGGGAGCTGTTTTTT. It is translated as CASSQTSGGTGELFF. The chain employs TRBV3-1 (or the pseudogene TRBV3-2) and TRBJ2-2; 8 bases fit TRBD2. Germline-derived CDR1 and CDR2 are LGHDT and YNNKEL (reference sequence). The CDR3 consists of 15 residues. V shed 3 bases, J shed 5 bases, and the junction held 5 bases outside the gene matches.